A single sample gave rise to the 20 T cell receptor beta chains below, sequenced in a study of blood T cell repertoires in COVID-19 (dated by TCRdb to 2019 to 2021). The library was obtained by the immunoSEQ multiplex PCR assay. TCRdb limited this immuneACCESS table to in-frame rearrangements with V and J called. A share of clones is missing; checked studies link under half to unresolved V genes, and the rest is unexplained. A total of around 250,000 clones appear in this sample, 85% to 90% of them only once. The ten largest make up about 7.6% of the sample. Material: peripheral blood. The receptors were gathered from a woman in her seventies with active or convalescent COVID-19.

This clone was observed a single time. The CDR3 here is CASSRGRANYGYTF. In DNA form, the CDR3 reads TGTGCCAGCAGCCGAGGGAGGGCTAACTATGGCTACACCTTC. This rearrangement joins TRBV3-1 (or the pseudogene TRBV3-2) to TRBJ1-2, with no clear D. This CDR3 spans 14 amino acids. V was shortened by 4 bases and J by 0 bases, with 9 bases between the two germline ends. CDR1 is LGHDT and CDR2 is YNNKEL in the germline V gene (reference sequence).

A few counts support this clone. V usage is TRBV7-9 and J usage is TRBJ2-1; D not certain. CDR3 length equals 15 residues. The V and J ends lost 6 bases and 2 bases respectively, with 14 bases between them. The germline V gene encodes CDR1 SEHNR and CDR2 FQNEAQ (reference sequence). Here the CDR3 reads CASSPHLNTYNEQFF. The CDR3 DNA follows: TGTGCCAGCAGTCCCCACCTAAATACCTACAATGAGCAGTTCTTC.

This clone was detected only a few times. This chain links TRBV5-1 with TRBJ1-1; a possible D gene is TRBD1 (5 bases). This CDR3 region has 13 residues. V was shortened by 7 bases and J by 1 base, with 11 bases between the two germline ends. Germline V gene sequence: CDR1 SGHRS, CDR2 YFSETQ. CDR3 nucleotide sequence: TGCGCCAGCGGGGGACTTTCGAACACTGAAGCTTTCTTT. This codes for CASGGLSNTEAFF.

The chain employs TRBV27 and TRBJ1-2; 7 bases are shared with TRBD1. The CDR3 loop spans 15 amino acids. Germline CDR1 MNHEY, CDR2 SMNVEV (reference sequence). After removal of 3 bases from V and 2 bases from J, the junction contained 6 bases not matched to a gene. DNA for the CDR3: TGTGCCAGCAGTTTTGACCAACAGGGGAACTATGGCTACACCTTC. Amino acids: CASSFDQQGNYGYTF.

The CDR3: CASSHGTEAFF. The CDR3 region has the DNA TGTGCCAGCAGCCACGGGACAGAAGCTTTCTTT. This chain links TRBV6-2 or TRBV6-3 with TRBJ1-1; D is possibly TRBD1 (6 bases). Between the trimmed V and J ends, which lost 6 bases and 8 bases, there was a span of 10 bases. Germline-derived CDR1 and CDR2 are MNHEY and SVGEGT. This CDR3 spans 11 amino acids.

The chain uses TRBV5-1 and TRBJ1-2; 7 positions match TRBD1. The CDR3 consists of 15 residues. Trimming removed 4 bases from V and 5 bases from J; junction bases left unmatched: 11. The germline gives CDR1 SGHRS, CDR2 YFSETQ. The CDR3 sequence is CASSPTGQAVYGYTF. The CDR3 coding sequence is TGCGCCAGCAGCCCGACCGGACAGGCCGTATATGGCTACACCTTC.

This clone has only a few counts. The chain uses TRBV2 and TRBJ1-1, with D possibly being TRBD1 (6 bases). Between the trimmed V and J ends, which lost 6 bases and 8 bases, there was a span of 19 bases. The germline V gene has CDR1 SNHLY and CDR2 FYNNEI. The CDR3 loop spans 14 amino acids. The CDR3 sequence is CASRDTGPGGEAFF. DNA for the CDR3: TGTGCCAGCAGGGATACAGGGCCGGGCGGCGAAGCTTTCTTT.

V usage is TRBV7-3 and J usage is TRBJ2-5, with TRBD2 identical over 7 bases. CDR1 SGHTA and CDR2 FQGTGA come from the germline V gene. With V trimmed by 3 bases and J by 1 base, 5 bases remained unmatched. The CDR3 consists of 15 residues. CDR3 in amino acids: CASSLGGGGQETQYF. The CDR3 DNA is TGTGCCAGCAGCTTGGGTGGCGGGGGCCAAGAGACCCAGTACTTC.

The chain uses TRBV7-2 and TRBJ2-3, with unresolved D. V was trimmed by 2 bases and J by 0 bases, leaving 9 bases between them. Germline loops: CDR1 SGHTA, CDR2 FQGNSA. This CDR3 has 15 amino acids. Here the CDR3 reads CASSLTTASTDTQYF. In nucleotides, the CDR3 is TGTGCCAGCAGCTTAACTACGGCCAGCACAGATACGCAGTATTTT.

The chain joins TRBV20-1 to TRBJ2-7; D is possibly TRBD1 (6 bases). Deletions cut 2 bases from V and 5 bases from J, with 7 bases between. The CDR3 sequence is 11 residues long. CDR1 is DFQATT, CDR2 SNEGSKA, per germline (reference sequence). The chain's CDR3 is CSARQGNEQYF. The CDR3 coding sequence is TGCAGTGCTAGACAGGGGAACGAGCAGTACTTC.

This clone appeared a few times. The chain combines TRBV6-5 with TRBJ1-6, with D maybe TRBD1 (6 bases). This CDR3 contains 15 residues. Germline loops: CDR1 MNHEY, CDR2 SVGAGI. With 4 bases removed from V and 9 bases from J, the gap between germline ends came to 16 bases. CDR3 coding DNA: TGTGCCAGCAGTTTGAACAGGGAAAGGAGTTCACCCCTCCACTTT. Translation gives CASSLNRERSSPLHF.

This clone showed up just once. This chain joins TRBV7-8 and TRBJ1-1; D unclear. Trimming stripped 0 bases from V and 6 bases from J, with 5 bases between. The CDR3 consists of 12 residues. Germline CDR1 and CDR2: SGHVS and FQNEAQ. This chain's CDR3 is CASSLASPEAFF. As DNA, the CDR3 is TGTGCCAGCAGCTTAGCGAGCCCTGAAGCTTTCTTT.

In the case of this clone: At one boundary the junction diverges from the germline segment, which might be a read error. The chain uses TRBV5-4 and TRBJ1-6, with 7 bases aligning to TRBD1. The CDR3 is 15 amino acids. CDR1 SGHNT and CDR2 YYREEE come from the germline V gene (reference sequence). The chain's CDR3 is CASSLDRLGTSPLHF. CDR3 nucleotides: TGTGCCAGCAGTTTGGACAGGTTGGGCACCTCACCCCTCCACTTT.

This clone has only one observation. The chain is built from TRBV29-1 and TRBJ2-5; D unresolved. V was clipped by 4 bases and J by 5 bases, with 5 bases between them. This CDR3 has 10 amino acids. From germline, CDR1 is SQVTM and CDR2 ANQGSEA. The CDR3 spells CSVGGETQYF. DNA of the CDR3: TGCAGCGTTGGTGGCGAGACCCAGTACTTC.

The gene calls are TRBV4-2 and TRBJ1-1; tentatively, D is TRBD1 (6 bases). Germline V gives CDR1 LGHNA, CDR2 YNFKEQ. The length of the CDR3 is 18 residues. Trimming took 4 bases from V and 3 from J, leaving 24 bases between them. CDR3 in amino acids: CASSPLGQQVSWYTEAFF. In DNA, the CDR3 is TGTGCCAGCAGCCCTCTCGGACAGCAGGTATCTTGGTACACTGAAGCTTTCTTT.

This clone is a singleton in its sample. The rearrangement joins TRBV24-1 to TRBJ1-5, with 7 nucleotides matching TRBD1. With 7 bases clipped from V and 0 bases from J, the junction kept 2 bases outside the gene matches. Germline CDR1 is KGHDR and CDR2 is SFDVKD. The length of the CDR3 is 14 residues. CDR3 DNA: TGTGCCACCAGGGGGACAGATAGCAATCAGCCCCAGCATTTT. It translates to CATRGTDSNQPQHF.

V is TRBV27 and J is TRBJ1-2, with 8 positions matching TRBD1. Trimming cost V 7 bases and J 8 bases; bases outside gene matches: 9. Per the germline V gene, CDR1 is MNHEY and CDR2 is SMNVEV (reference sequence). The length of the CDR3 is 13 residues. The CDR3 bases are TGTGCCAGCACCGGACAGGGTCGCACGGGCTACACCTTC. It specifies CASTGQGRTGYTF.

V usage is TRBV12-5 and J usage is TRBJ1-4, with TRBD1 identical over 9 bases. V lost 2 bases and J lost 13; bases outside the gene matches: 8. From germline, CDR1 is LGHNT and CDR2 FRNRAP. CDR3 size: 14 residues. This chain's CDR3 is CASGLLPGTGRLFF. The CDR3 DNA reads as TGTGCTAGTGGTTTGTTACCCGGGACAGGGAGACTGTTTTTT.

The genes are TRBV11-1 and TRBJ2-7; D remains unclear. CDR1 is SGHAT and CDR2 is FQDESV in the germline V gene (reference sequence). Trimming shortened V by 5 bases and J by 3 bases, and 11 bases separated the two germline ends. CDR3 size: 13 residues. The CDR3 DNA reads as TGTGCCAGCAGCCCCGCGTTCGGCTACGAGCAGTACTTC. The encoded protein is CASSPAFGYEQYF.

The sample holds a few counts of this clone. V and J are TRBV28 and TRBJ2-1; 8 bases line up with TRBD1. Germline V gene lookup returns CDR1 MDHEN and CDR2 SYDVKM. V lost 4 bases and J lost 3; bases outside the gene matches: 5. CDR3 length: 15 residues. The CDR3 nucleotides read TGTGCCAGCAGTTCCCAGGGGGCAAACTACAATGAGCAGTTCTTC. It specifies CASSSQGANYNEQFF.